Listed here are 7 T cell receptor beta chains from one sample, sequenced in a study of OX40 agonist ivuxolimab in advanced cancers. Libraries were prepared by immunoSEQ multiplex PCR; TCRdb keeps only in-frame clonotypes and omits some of them. This sample has over 30,000 clones, with 65% to 85% found just once. The material was CD4+ or CD8+ T cells sorted from blood, obtained in a trial of the OX40 agonist ivuxolimab. The receptors were sampled from an adult with an advanced solid tumor such as melanoma, head and neck, liver or kidney cancer.

This clone was picked up one time. J is TRBJ2-3 and V is TRBV19, with unresolved D. The CDR3 consists of 16 residues. Germline values: CDR1 LNHDA, CDR2 SQIVND (reference sequence). Trimming shortened V by 3 bases and J by 0 bases, and 13 bases separated the two germline ends. This chain's CDR3 is CASSMGMTPSTDTQYF. The CDR3, as DNA: TGTGCCAGTAGTATGGGGATGACACCTAGCACAGATACGCAGTATTTT.

The chain uses TRBV15 and TRBJ1-1; D unclear. The CDR3 runs 17 residues. The V gene's germline CDR1 is LNHNV and CDR2 YYDKDF (reference sequence). The germline V and J ends were trimmed by 0 bases and 8 bases, with 22 bases remaining between them. DNA of the CDR3: TGTGCCACCAGCAGAGATGCCGCGGTGAACCACAAGATCGAAGCTTTCTTT. Translated: CATSRDAAVNHKIEAFF. The whole variable domain, filled in from reference TRBV15 and TRBJ1-1, reads DAMVIQNPRYQVTQFGKPVTLSCSQTLNHNVMYWYQQKSSQAPKLLFHYYDKDFNNEADTPDNFQSRRPNTSFCFLDIRSPGLGDTAMYLCATSRDAAVNHKIEAFFGQGTRLTVV.

This clone has just one count. The rearrangement links TRBV28 to TRBJ2-1, with no clear D. CDR3 length: 14 residues. Germline V gene sequence: CDR1 MDHEN, CDR2 SYDVKM. Between the trimmed V and J ends, which lost 6 bases and 9 bases, there was a span of 18 bases. The CDR3 sequence: CASRPERSSAEQFF. In DNA form, the CDR3 reads TGTGCCAGCAGACCCGAAAGGAGTTCGGCTGAGCAGTTCTTC.

The J gene is TRBJ1-4, the V gene TRBV4-1, with D hard to call. CDR1 and CDR2 from the germline V gene are MGHRA and YSYEKL. V was trimmed by 1 base and J by 8 bases, leaving 5 bases between them. The CDR3 totals 12 residues. CDR3: CASSQGGEKLFF. The CDR3 DNA sequence: TGCGCCAGCAGCCAAGGAGGGGAAAAACTGTTTTTT.

The chain couples TRBV6-1 to TRBJ2-1; 9 positions match TRBD2. V dropped 7 bases and J dropped 1; count of bases not matched to a gene: 2. The CDR3 is 14 amino acids. The germline V gene has CDR1 MNHNS and CDR2 SASEGT. CDR3 amino acids: CASILAGSYNEQFF. CDR3 nucleotide sequence: TGTGCCAGCATCCTAGCGGGATCCTACAATGAGCAGTTCTTC.

The chain recombines TRBV9 with TRBJ2-1; 15 bases agree with TRBD2. The V and J ends lost 6 bases and 7 bases, in that order; junction bases with no gene match: 5. Per germline, CDR1 SGDLS and CDR2 YYNGEE. This CDR3 contains 15 residues. CDR3 nucleotides: TGTGCCAGCACCTTGGGACTAGCGGGAGGTAATGAGCAGTTCTTC. It specifies CASTLGLAGGNEQFF.

The genes are TRBV5-4 and TRBJ1-2; possibly TRBD1 for D (5 bases). The CDR3 sequence is 14 residues long. V lost 4 bases and J 5 bases, leaving 15 bases between the germline ends. CDR1 is SGHNT and CDR2 is YYREEE in the germline V gene (reference sequence). CDR3 loop: CASSLDRGGYGYTF. The DNA for the CDR3 is TGTGCCAGCAGCCTGGATCGGGGGGGATATGGCTACACCTTC.